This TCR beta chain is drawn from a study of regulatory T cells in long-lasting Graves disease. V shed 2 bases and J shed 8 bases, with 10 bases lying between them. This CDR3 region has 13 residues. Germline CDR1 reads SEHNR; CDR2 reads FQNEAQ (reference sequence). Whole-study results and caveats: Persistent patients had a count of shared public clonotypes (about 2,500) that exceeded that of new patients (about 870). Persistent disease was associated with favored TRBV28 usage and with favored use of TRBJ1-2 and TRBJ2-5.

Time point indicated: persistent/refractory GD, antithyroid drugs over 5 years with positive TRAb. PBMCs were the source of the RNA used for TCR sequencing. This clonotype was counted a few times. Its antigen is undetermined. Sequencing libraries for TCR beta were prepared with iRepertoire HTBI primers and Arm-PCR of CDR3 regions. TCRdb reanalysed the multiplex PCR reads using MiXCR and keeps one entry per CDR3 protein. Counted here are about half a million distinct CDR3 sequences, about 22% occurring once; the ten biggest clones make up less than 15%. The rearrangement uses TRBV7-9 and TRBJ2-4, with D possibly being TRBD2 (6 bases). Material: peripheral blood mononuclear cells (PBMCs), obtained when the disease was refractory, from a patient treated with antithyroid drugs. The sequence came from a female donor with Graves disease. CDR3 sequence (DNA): TGTGCCAGCAGCTTACAGGGAGGCGACATTCAGTACTTC. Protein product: CASSLQGGDIQYF.